Listed here are 21 T cell receptor beta chains from one sample, sequenced in a study of T cell changes during pregnancy in multiple sclerosis. Assay: immunoSEQ multiplex PCR; the TCRdb copy retains only in-frame clones and omits some. Of more than 85,000 clones listed, 93% are singletons. The material sequenced was peripheral blood, taken in the third trimester of pregnancy. These TCRs come from a female donor in good health, enrolled as a control in a pregnancy study.

J is TRBJ1-1 and V is TRBV7-2; D is possibly TRBD1 (6 bases). The V end lost 5 bases, the J end lost 11 bases, and 18 bases lay between the germline ends. Germline V gives CDR1 SGHTA, CDR2 FQGNSA. CDR3 length: 13 residues. CDR3 amino acids: CASSLDRNLRAFF. DNA for the CDR3: TGTGCCAGCAGCCTAGACAGGAACCTGAGGGCTTTCTTT.

V gene TRBV4-1 combines with J gene TRBJ2-1, with D maybe TRBD2 (6 bases). The V and J ends lost 1 base and 9 bases respectively, with 10 bases between them. CDR1 is MGHRA, CDR2 YSYEKL, per germline. This CDR3 has 13 amino acids. This CDR3 reads CASSQGMGGEQFF. DNA of the CDR3: TGCGCCAGCAGCCAAGGAATGGGGGGTGAGCAGTTCTTC.

The rearrangement uses TRBV6-6 and TRBJ2-5, with TRBD1 matching over 11 bases. Germline CDR1 MNHNY, CDR2 SVGAGI (reference sequence). V trimming: 6 bases; J trimming: 4 bases; junction bases outside the gene matches: 7. The CDR3 is made up of 15 amino acids. DNA of the CDR3: TGTGCCAGCAGCCGGCCAGGGACAGGGGGAGAGACCCAGTACTTC. Amino acid sequence: CASSRPGTGGETQYF.

The chain links TRBV5-6 to TRBJ2-2; 7 nucleotides line up with TRBD2. CDR1 SGHDT and CDR2 YYEEEE come from the germline V gene. CDR3 size: 17 residues. V lost 0 bases and J lost 6; bases outside the gene matches: 11. The CDR3 loop is CASSLGLREEGAGELFF. The CDR3 bases are TGTGCCAGCAGCTTGGGATTACGGGAGGAAGGGGCCGGGGAGCTGTTTTTT. The full variable domain, its missing parts supplied by reference TRBV5-6 and TRBJ2-2, is DAGVTQSPTHLIKTRGQQVTLRCSPKSGHDTVSWYQQALGQGPQFIFQYYEEEERQRGNFPDRFSGHQFPNYSSELNVNALLLGDSALYLCASSLGLREEGAGELFFGEGSRLTVL.

The V gene is TRBV14, the J gene TRBJ2-4; possible D gene TRBD2, 5 bases. Trimming stripped 1 base from V and 6 bases from J, with 10 bases between. The CDR3 is 14 amino acids. Germline V lookup: CDR1 SGHDN, CDR2 FVKESK. The CDR3 is CASSQAGSRNIQYF. The DNA for the CDR3 is TGTGCCAGCAGCCAAGCGGGGAGTCGAAACATTCAGTACTTC.

Comments on this clone: Within the sample, other DNA sequences also encode this same CDR3. The rearrangement uses TRBV19 and TRBJ1-5; D remains ambiguous. The ends were cut back, 0 bases at V and 7 bases at J, with 7 bases in the middle. The CDR3 length is 13 residues. CDR1 LNHDA and CDR2 SQIVND come from the germline V gene (reference sequence). The DNA of the CDR3 is TGTGCCAGTAGTATAGATCTCGAGCAGCCCCAGCATTTT. Its translation is CASSIDLEQPQHF. The variable domain in full, with the rest retrieved from reference TRBV19 and TRBJ1-5, is DGGITQSPKYLFRKEGQNVTLSCEQNLNHDAMYWYRQDPGQGLRLIYYSQIVNDFQKGDIAEGYSVSREKKESFPLTVTSAQKNPTAFYLCASSIDLEQPQHFGDGTRLSIL.

The sample holds one count of this clone. The chain is built from TRBV5-4 and TRBJ1-2; D might be TRBD1 (6 bases). Germline CDR1 reads SGHNT; CDR2 reads YYREEE (reference sequence). The CDR3 consists of 17 residues. Trimming stripped 0 bases from V and 3 bases from J, with 18 bases between. CDR3 nucleotide sequence: TGTGCCAGCAGCTTGGGAACTACCGGGACACTTTACTATGGCTACACCTTC. Translating it yields CASSLGTTGTLYYGYTF.

In its sample, this clone was seen once. The chain uses TRBV28 and TRBJ1-3; D unclear. The CDR3 consists of 15 residues. V was shortened by 6 bases and J by 0 bases, with 12 bases between the two germline ends. Germline CDR1 and CDR2: MDHEN and SYDVKM. DNA for the CDR3: TGTGCCAGCAGCCACCTAGGAGTCTCTGGAAACACCATATATTTT. This encodes CASSHLGVSGNTIYF.

V gene TRBV5-1 combines with J gene TRBJ2-2; 10 bases fit TRBD2. Germline assignment: CDR1 SGHRS and CDR2 YFSETQ. The CDR3 spans 16 residues. Losses at the gene ends were 7 bases for V and 5 bases for J; bases not matched to a gene: 11. This CDR3 reads CASAEGPSGSTGELFF. The CDR3 DNA follows: TGCGCCAGCGCCGAAGGGCCTAGCGGGAGTACCGGGGAGCTGTTTTTT. Full variable domain (outside the CDR3, taken from reference TRBV5-1 and TRBJ2-2): KAGVTQTPRYLIKTRGQQVTLSCSPISGHRSVSWYQQTPGQGLQFLFEYFSETQRNKGNFPGRFSGRQFSNSRSEMNVSTLELGDSALYLCASAEGPSGSTGELFFGEGSRLTVL.

The V call is TRBV7-9, the J call TRBJ1-2, with 10 bases aligning to TRBD1. The CDR3 consists of 15 residues. The V gene's germline CDR1 is SEHNR and CDR2 FQNEAQ (reference sequence). With 5 bases clipped from V and 8 bases from J, the junction kept 11 bases outside the gene matches. CDR3 nucleotide sequence: TGTGCCAGCAGCGACATGGGACAGGGGATACACGGCTACACCTTC. Its protein product is CASSDMGQGIHGYTF.

This clone was seen a single time. The rearrangement joins TRBV5-1 to TRBJ2-7; 7 bases align to TRBD1. From germline, CDR1 is SGHRS and CDR2 YFSETQ. The trim removed 1 base at V and 4 bases at J, leaving 11 bases unmatched. The CDR3 covers 16 residues. CDR3 coding DNA: TGCGCCAGCAGCTTGTCGCCAGGGGGAACCTTTTACGAGCAGTACTTC. This encodes CASSLSPGGTFYEQYF.

This clone was seen a few times. This chain connects TRBV25-1 to TRBJ2-7; a weak D match, TRBD1 (5 bases). V lost 5 bases to trimming and J lost 1 base, with 12 bases between them. From germline, CDR1 is MGHDK and CDR2 SYGVNS. This CDR3 has 14 residues. CDR3 region: CASSNTGGSYEQYF. The CDR3 DNA reads as TGTGCCAGCAGTAATACAGGCGGATCCTACGAGCAGTACTTC.

The V call is TRBV5-6, the J call TRBJ2-7; the D is unclear. V lost 0 bases to trimming and J lost 2 bases, with 15 bases between them. Germline CDR1 and CDR2: SGHDT and YYEEEE. The CDR3 contains 16 residues. CDR3 in DNA: TGTGCCAGCAGCTTGGGGCGGATGGCACCGCCCTACGAGCAGTACTTC. It is translated as CASSLGRMAPPYEQYF. The full variable domain, rest sourced from reference TRBV5-6 and TRBJ2-7, is DAGVTQSPTHLIKTRGQQVTLRCSPKSGHDTVSWYQQALGQGPQFIFQYYEEEERQRGNFPDRFSGHQFPNYSSELNVNALLLGDSALYLCASSLGRMAPPYEQYFGPGTRLTVT.

The genes are TRBV2 and TRBJ1-5, with 8 bases matching TRBD1. CDR1 SNHLY and CDR2 FYNNEI come from the germline V gene. CDR3 size: 14 residues. J gave up 6 bases and V 3 bases, and 4 bases lay outside the gene matches. The CDR3 loop reads CASSDRGQGQPQHF. For the CDR3, the DNA is TGTGCCAGCAGTGACAGGGGGCAAGGTCAGCCCCAGCATTTT.

The rearrangement joins TRBV2 to TRBJ1-1; 9 bases are a match to TRBD1. V shed 6 bases, J shed 3 bases, and the junction held 5 bases outside the gene matches. Germline values: CDR1 SNHLY, CDR2 FYNNEI. The CDR3 sequence is 14 residues long. The CDR3 DNA is TGTGCCAGCAGATCGGGACAGGGCGACACTGAAGCTTTCTTT. Its protein is CASRSGQGDTEAFF.

The J gene is TRBJ2-3, the V gene TRBV2; 11 nucleotides agree with TRBD2. This CDR3 region has 16 residues. The J segment lost 4 bases and the V segment lost 0 bases, leaving 3 bases of the junction unmatched. Germline values: CDR1 SNHLY, CDR2 FYNNEI. The CDR3 sequence is CASSEALSGRADTQYF. The CDR3, as DNA: TGTGCCAGCAGTGAAGCGCTTAGCGGGAGGGCAGATACGCAGTATTTT.

The chain is built from TRBV5-1 and TRBJ2-2, with TRBD2 identical over 8 bases. Germline V gene sequence: CDR1 SGHRS, CDR2 YFSETQ. The CDR3 has 16 residues. V was pared by 4 bases and J by 3 bases, with 8 bases of the junction left unmatched. CDR3 DNA: TGCGCCAGCAGCCCCGGGGGGGGAGGCGACACCGGGGAGCTGTTTTTT. It translates to CASSPGGGGDTGELFF.

The genes are TRBV5-1 and TRBJ2-1; 13 bases are a match to TRBD2. CDR3 length equals 16 residues. The germline CDR1 and CDR2 sequences are SGHRS and YFSETQ. Unmatched junction bases numbered 7, after V lost 4 bases and J lost 6 bases. This CDR3 is CASSLTTSGRANEQFF. CDR3 bases: TGCGCCAGCAGCCTCACAACTAGCGGGAGGGCCAATGAGCAGTTCTTC.

This clone was recorded once. The CDR3 DNA reads as TGTGCCAGCAGCTTAGAGGAGACTAGCGCCTTCTTC. Its protein product is CASSLEETSAFF. The genes are TRBV11-2 and TRBJ2-1, with TRBD2 identical over 8 bases. The germline V gene has CDR1 SGHAT and CDR2 FQNNGV. The CDR3 runs 12 residues. V gave up 0 bases and J gave up 16 bases; unmatched junction bases: 5. Looking up the rest from reference TRBV11-2 and TRBJ2-1 gives the full variable domain: EAGVAQSPRYKIIEKRQSVAFWCNPISGHATLYWYQQILGQGPKLLIQFQNNGVVDDSQLPKDRFSAERLKGVDSTLKIQPAKLEDSAVYLCASSLEETSAFFGPGTRLTVL.

This clone is a singleton in its sample. This sequence joins TRBV5-1 and TRBJ1-4; D remains ambiguous. CDR1 SGHRS and CDR2 YFSETQ come from the germline V gene. V lost 1 base to trimming and J lost 7 bases, with 14 bases between them. This CDR3 has 15 residues. CDR3 coding DNA: TGCGCCAGCAGCTTGTCGGCGACAAGTGGTGAAAAACTGTTTTTT. Translation: CASSLSATSGEKLFF.

V and J are TRBV4-2 and TRBJ2-3; 14 bases fit TRBD2. The CDR3 has 16 residues. V lost 1 base and J lost 3; bases outside the gene matches: 0. Germline-derived CDR1 and CDR2 are LGHNA and YNFKEQ. CDR3 nucleotides: TGTGCCAGCAGCCAAGGACTAGCGGGAGGGACAGATACGCAGTATTTT. This encodes CASSQGLAGGTDTQYF.